These 17 T cell receptor beta chains were sequenced from one sample in a study of early T cells in non-severe SARS-CoV-2 infection. Each CDR3 protein gets one entry after TCRdb re-called the 5' RACE reads with MiXCR. The repertoire holds fewer than 90,000 distinct CDR3 sequences, more than 13% seen once, with about 10% in the top ten. The sequenced material came from whole blood. The receptor source for this set is an adult who was a healthcare worker with PCR-confirmed SARS-CoV-2 infection or an uninfected control (not recorded which).

In this sample, this clonotype turned up a few times. This chain joins TRBV11-2 and TRBJ2-2; tentative D call: TRBD1 (6 bases). Germline CDR1 is SGHAT and CDR2 is FQNNGV. Trimming cost V 5 bases and J 0 bases, with 10 bases left between them. The CDR3 spans 15 residues. Written as DNA, the CDR3 is TGTGCCAGCAGCCTGGACAGTCCGAACACCGGGGAGCTGTTTTTT. Translating it yields CASSLDSPNTGELFF.

J is TRBJ1-5 and V is TRBV7-2; maybe TRBD1 (5 bases). V lost 2 bases and J 6 bases, leaving 11 bases between the germline ends. The CDR3 length is 14 residues. The germline V gene encodes CDR1 SGHTA and CDR2 FQGNSA. Written as DNA, the CDR3 is TGTGCCAGCAGCTTATCGATTCAGGGTCAGCCCCAGCATTTT. Its protein is CASSLSIQGQPQHF.

This clonotype turned up a few times. V and J are TRBV6-2 or TRBV6-3 and TRBJ1-1; TRBD1 matches 7 bases. Germline V CDR1 and CDR2: MNHEY, SVGEGT. This CDR3 has 16 amino acids. V lost 2 bases to trimming and J lost 6 bases; unmatched junction nucleotides: 12. The CDR3 coding sequence is TGTGCCAGCAGTTACCAGGGGGTACCCCAGGGCGCTGAAGCTTTCTTT. Its protein is CASSYQGVPQGAEAFF.

This clonotype appeared a few times. The junction differs from germline at one of its ends, possibly a read error. The chain carries TRBV12-3 or TRBV12-4 and TRBJ2-7; 13 positions agree with TRBD2. The CDR3 extends over 14 amino acids. The CDR3 region has the DNA TGTGCCAGCAGCTTGACTAGCGGGGGGCAGCCGAAACTCTTC. Amino acid sequence: CASSLTSGGQPKLF.

In its sample, this clonotype was seen a few times. The gene calls are TRBV29-1 and TRBJ2-1, with TRBD1 matching over 8 bases. From germline, CDR1 is SQVTM and CDR2 ANQGSEA. The CDR3 runs to 13 residues. J was trimmed by 2 bases and V by 4 bases; bases with no gene match: 1. The CDR3 reads CSVGTGPYNEQFF. DNA of the CDR3: TGCAGCGTTGGGACAGGGCCCTACAATGAGCAGTTCTTC.

DNA of the CDR3: TGTGCCAGCAGTTTGGGTGACAGGGTTCGCGAGCAGTACTTC. Residues: CASSLGDRVREQYF. The chain joins TRBV28 to TRBJ2-7, with 7 bases matching TRBD1. CDR1 MDHEN and CDR2 SYDVKM come from the germline V gene. CDR3 size: 14 residues. Trimming cost V 3 bases and J 6 bases; bases outside gene matches: 8.

The V call is TRBV11-2, the J call TRBJ1-2, with D perhaps TRBD1 (5 bases). V lost 1 base and J 3 bases, leaving 9 bases between the germline ends. In germline, CDR1 is SGHAT, CDR2 FQNNGV. The CDR3 has 14 residues. CDR3 sequence: CASSLGGRDYGYTF. The CDR3 nucleotides are TGTGCCAGCAGCTTAGGGGGCCGGGACTATGGCTACACCTTC.

The chain uses TRBV6-2 or TRBV6-3 and TRBJ2-3, with 15 bases identical to TRBD2. The germline CDR1 and CDR2 sequences are MNHEY and SVGEGT. CDR3 length equals 17 residues. With V trimmed by 6 bases and J by 7 bases, 11 bases remained unmatched. The chain's CDR3 is CASSQAGLAGGRHTQYF. DNA of the CDR3: TGTGCCAGCAGCCAAGCCGGACTAGCGGGGGGGAGGCATACGCAGTATTTT.

This chain connects TRBV12-3 or TRBV12-4 to TRBJ1-3; D call uncertain. CDR3 length: 14 residues. Trimming pared 7 bases from V and 0 bases from J, leaving 10 bases between. The CDR3 sequence is CASKASISGNTIYF. For the CDR3, the DNA is TGTGCCAGCAAAGCGTCCATCTCTGGAAACACCATATATTTT.

This clonotype occurred a few times. The chain uses TRBV18 and TRBJ2-2; D possibly corresponds to TRBD1 (5 bases). This CDR3 is built from 15 residues. Trimming left V 2 bases short and J 1 base short, with 8 bases between. Germline V gives CDR1 KGHSH, CDR2 LQKENI. CDR3 sequence reads: CASSPDSVNTGELFF. The CDR3 DNA sequence: TGTGCCAGCTCACCAGACAGTGTGAACACCGGGGAGCTGTTTTTT.

This clonotype has just a few counts. The gene calls are TRBV4-2 and TRBJ2-7; tentative D call: TRBD1 (5 bases). CDR3 size: 14 residues. The germline V gene encodes CDR1 LGHNA and CDR2 YNFKEQ. V was shortened by 1 base and J by 5 bases, with 12 bases between the two germline ends. As DNA, the CDR3 is TGTGCCAGCAGCCAAGTGGCCCAGGGTCACGAGCAGTACTTC. It translates to CASSQVAQGHEQYF.

The rearrangement links TRBV20-1 to TRBJ2-5; D perhaps matches TRBD1 (6 bases). Per germline, CDR1 DFQATT and CDR2 SNEGSKA (reference sequence). The CDR3 loop spans 14 amino acids. The V and J ends lost 4 bases and 4 bases respectively, with 16 bases between them. The CDR3: CSATPPGRGETQYF. CDR3 in DNA: TGCAGTGCTACTCCCCCGGGCAGGGGAGAGACCCAGTACTTC.

V usage is TRBV20-1 and J usage is TRBJ2-5, with 10 bases identical to TRBD2. Germline V gene data show CDR1 as DFQATT and CDR2 as SNEGSKA (reference sequence). The CDR3 runs to 15 residues. V shed 6 bases and J 4 bases; nucleotides not matched to a gene: 11. For the CDR3, the DNA is TGCAGTGCCTCGGCGGAGCGGGGGGGAATAGAGACCCAGTACTTC. It encodes CSASAERGGIETQYF.

This clonotype was seen at least ten times. The chain uses TRBV5-1 and TRBJ1-1; 9 nucleotides agree with TRBD1. J lost 6 bases, V lost 2 bases, and 5 bases had no gene match. This CDR3 contains 14 residues. Germline V CDR1 and CDR2: SGHRS, YFSETQ. Written as DNA, the CDR3 is TGCGCCAGCAGCTTAGGACAGGGGATCTCTGAAGCTTTCTTT. This encodes CASSLGQGISEAFF.

This clonotype was seen a few times. The chain combines TRBV7-2 with TRBJ2-3, with TRBD1 matching 8 bases. The V gene end was trimmed by 6 bases and the J gene end by 5 bases; junction bases not matched to a gene: 7. Germline V gene sequence: CDR1 SGHTA, CDR2 FQGNSA. The CDR3 covers 14 residues. The CDR3: CASRDTGGVDTQYF. CDR3 bases: TGTGCCAGCAGGGATACAGGGGGAGTAGATACGCAGTATTTT.

This clonotype was counted between two and nine times. The chain is built from TRBV20-1 and TRBJ2-7; D is unclear. Trimming stripped 3 bases from V and 2 bases from J, with 5 bases between. The CDR3 runs 11 residues. The germline V gene encodes CDR1 DFQATT and CDR2 SNEGSKA (reference sequence). The CDR3 region is CSARRTYEQYF. CDR3 nucleotides: TGCAGTGCTAGGAGAACCTACGAGCAGTACTTC.

A few counts support this clonotype. The rearrangement links TRBV12-3 or TRBV12-4 to TRBJ2-5; TRBD2 agrees at 8 bases. The CDR3 length is 16 residues. After removal of 2 bases from V and 2 bases from J, the junction contained 7 bases not matched to a gene. The CDR3 DNA is TGTGCCAGCAGTTTATTGTCCTCTAGCGGGCAAGAGACCCAGTACTTC. Amino acid sequence: CASSLLSSSGQETQYF.